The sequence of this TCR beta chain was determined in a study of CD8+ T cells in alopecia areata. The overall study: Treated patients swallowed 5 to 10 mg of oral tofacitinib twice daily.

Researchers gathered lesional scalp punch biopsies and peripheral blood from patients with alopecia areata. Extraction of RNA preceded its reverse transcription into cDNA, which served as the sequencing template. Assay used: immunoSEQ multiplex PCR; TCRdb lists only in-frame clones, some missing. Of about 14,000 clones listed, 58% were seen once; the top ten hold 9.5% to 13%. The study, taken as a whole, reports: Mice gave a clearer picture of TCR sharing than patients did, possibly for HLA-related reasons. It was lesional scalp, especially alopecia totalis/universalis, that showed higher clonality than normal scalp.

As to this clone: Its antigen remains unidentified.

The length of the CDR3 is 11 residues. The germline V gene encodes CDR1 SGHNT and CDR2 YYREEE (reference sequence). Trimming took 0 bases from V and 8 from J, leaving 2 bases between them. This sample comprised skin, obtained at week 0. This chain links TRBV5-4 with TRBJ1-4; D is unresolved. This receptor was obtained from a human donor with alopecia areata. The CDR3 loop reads CASSLGEKLFF. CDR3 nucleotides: TGTGCCAGCAGCTTGGGCGAAAAACTGTTTTTT.